This entry lists 29 T cell receptor beta chains sequenced from one sample in a study of T cells in Graves' hyperthyroidism and ophthalmopathy. Using RNA transcripts as the source, TCR beta CDR3 regions were amplified. HTBI primers were the set used in a first-round RT-PCR of the TCR CDR3. TCRdb independently ran MiXCR on the multiplex PCR reads; one entry per CDR3 protein. The table records over 500,000 distinct CDR3 sequences, about 15% of them present only once. The source material was blood. The receptors here all came from a woman aged 18-35 years with Graves' ophthalmopathy.

In its sample, this clonotype was seen many times. This sequence joins TRBV2 and TRBJ1-6, with 8 bases aligning to TRBD1. The CDR3 has 15 residues. The V gene end was trimmed by 7 bases and the J gene end by 8 bases; junction bases not matched to a gene: 10. Per the germline V gene, CDR1 is SNHLY and CDR2 is FYNNEI. CDR3 DNA sequence: TGTGCCAGCACTGGACAGGGTCGTGGGGATTCACCCCTCCACTTT. Residues: CASTGQGRGDSPLHF.

Many counts were recorded for this clonotype. The chain has TRBV6-1 and TRBJ1-4; 8 nucleotides agree with TRBD1. Germline-derived CDR1 and CDR2 are MNHNS and SASEGT. The CDR3 extends over 16 amino acids. Unmatched junction bases numbered 3, after V lost 3 bases and J lost 0 bases. The CDR3 spells CASSDRGRATNEKLFF. CDR3 nucleotide sequence: TGTGCCAGCAGTGACAGGGGGCGAGCAACTAATGAAAAACTGTTTTTT.

As concerns this clonotype: The junction does not match germline at one end; this may be a read error. This chain connects TRBV7-9 to TRBJ2-7, with D perhaps TRBD2 (5 bases). CDR1 SEHNR and CDR2 FQNEAQ come from the germline V gene (reference sequence). This CDR3 has 13 amino acids. This CDR3 is CASSQERDYEQYF. CDR3 sequence (DNA): TGCGCCAGCAGCCAAGAGAGGGATTACGAGCAGTACTTC.

This clonotype came up a few times. The chain carries TRBV20-1 and TRBJ2-5; D gene ambiguous. The V end was cut by 3 bases, the J end by 2 bases, with 16 bases between. The CDR3 totals 15 residues. Germline V gives CDR1 DFQATT, CDR2 SNEGSKA (reference sequence). CDR3 sequence: CSARYLTGWQETQYF. As DNA, the CDR3 is TGCAGTGCTAGGTACCTTACCGGTTGGCAAGAGACCCAGTACTTC.

The chain has TRBV4-3 and TRBJ1-1; D gene ambiguous. This CDR3 region has 15 residues. The germline V and J ends were trimmed by 8 bases and 5 bases, with 21 bases remaining between them. Per germline, CDR1 LGHNA and CDR2 YSLEER. CDR3 loop: CASAARLDEGTEAFF. The CDR3 nucleotides read TGCGCCAGCGCGGCCCGGTTGGACGAGGGAACTGAAGCTTTCTTT.

This chain links TRBV7-3 with TRBJ1-1; a weak D match, TRBD1 (6 bases). Looked up from germline, CDR1 is SGHTA and CDR2 is FQGTGA. The CDR3 loop spans 16 amino acids. V gave up 3 bases and J gave up 4 bases, with 18 bases separating them. CDR3 bases: TGTGCCAGCAGCTTTCGAGGCGGGACCAGGGGCACTGAAGCTTTCTTT. Its protein product is CASSFRGGTRGTEAFF.

In this sample, this clonotype turned up a few times. The chain employs TRBV28 and TRBJ1-1; the D gene is possibly TRBD1 (5 bases). The CDR3 runs 16 residues. Deletions cut 7 bases from V and 1 base from J, with 19 bases between. The V gene's germline CDR1 is MDHEN and CDR2 SYDVKM. The CDR3 coding sequence is TGTGCCAGCAACCTCCGGGTAGGGGAGGGGAACACTGAAGCTTTCTTT. It encodes CASNLRVGEGNTEAFF.

On this clonotype itself: One base away lies a much larger clone, so this may be a sequencing read error. The chain combines TRBV9 with TRBJ2-7, with TRBD1 identical over 7 bases. The germline V gene encodes CDR1 SGDLS and CDR2 YYNGEE. V was pared by 3 bases and J by 4 bases, with 10 bases of the junction left unmatched. The CDR3 spans 15 residues. Here the CDR3 reads CASSAGLGQHYEQYF. CDR3 DNA sequence: TGTGCCAGCAGCGCCGGACTGGGACAGCATTACGAGCAGTACTTC.

This clonotype has a handful of counts. The V gene is TRBV3-1, the J gene TRBJ1-5; D gene ambiguous. Germline CDR1 and CDR2: LGHDT and YNNKEL (reference sequence). Trimming left V 0 bases short and J 2 bases short, with 14 bases between. This CDR3 has 17 residues. The chain's CDR3 is CASSQDTGSVGNQPQHF. The CDR3 nucleotides are TGTGCCAGCAGCCAAGATACCGGGTCGGTCGGCAATCAGCCCCAGCATTTT.

The sample holds a few counts of this clonotype. The chain is built from TRBV4-1 and TRBJ2-7, with 9 bases identical to TRBD1. In germline, CDR1 is MGHRA, CDR2 YSYEKL. The V segment lost 9 bases and the J segment 5 bases; nucleotides outside the gene matches: 5. The CDR3 is 12 amino acids. CDR3 nucleotide sequence: TGCGCCAGTGCTGGACAGGGGAACGAGCAGTACTTC. It translates to CASAGQGNEQYF.

The chain has TRBV20-1 and TRBJ1-2; D perhaps matches TRBD1 (5 bases). The germline V gene has CDR1 DFQATT and CDR2 SNEGSKA (reference sequence). This CDR3 spans 13 amino acids. The ends were cut back, 6 bases at V and 4 bases at J, with 15 bases in the middle. CDR3 sequence (DNA): TGCAGTGCGGACACCGGGACGGCCTATGGCTACACCTTC. Translation gives CSADTGTAYGYTF.

This clonotype showed up just a few times. This chain links TRBV20-1 with TRBJ1-4; TRBD1 is a possible D gene (5 bases). The CDR3 loop spans 12 amino acids. Germline V gene lookup returns CDR1 DFQATT and CDR2 SNEGSKA (reference sequence). V lost 3 bases, J lost 3 bases, and 5 bases lay in between. CDR3 DNA: TGCAGTGCTAGGGGGCCTAATGAAAAACTGTTTTTT. Amino acid sequence: CSARGPNEKLFF.

On this clonotype: Just one base apart from a much larger clone, this may be a read error. The chain uses TRBV27 and TRBJ2-1; TRBD2 aligns across 13 bases. The better agreement between TRBJ2-7 and the DNA end casts doubt on the J call. The CDR3 runs to 16 residues. Germline assignment: CDR1 MNHEY and CDR2 SMNVEV (reference sequence). This CDR3 reads CASSPVLAGGPNEQYF. The CDR3 DNA sequence: TGTGCCAGCAGTCCCGTACTAGCGGGAGGGCCGAATGAGCAGTACTTC.

There are many counts of this clonotype. CDR3 nucleotides: TGTGCCAGCAGCTTAATGCAGGGGGACGAGCAGTACTTC. Protein: CASSLMQGDEQYF. J is TRBJ2-7 and V is TRBV7-2; 7 nucleotides match TRBD1. V was clipped by 2 bases and J by 5 bases; unmatched bases: 3. CDR1 and CDR2 (germline): SGHTA, FQGNSA. The CDR3 loop spans 13 amino acids.

This clonotype was seen many times. The J gene is TRBJ1-5, the V gene TRBV28; D gene unclear. CDR1 is MDHEN and CDR2 is SYDVKM in the germline V gene. V dropped 8 bases and J dropped 7 bases, with 18 bases sitting between them. The length of the CDR3 is 14 residues. The CDR3 spells CASSGLIREQPQHF. The CDR3 DNA reads TGTGCCAGCTCAGGACTTATCCGAGAACAGCCCCAGCATTTT.

This clonotype was recorded at least ten times. This sequence joins TRBV28 and TRBJ2-7; TRBD1 matches at 7 bases. The V gene's germline CDR1 is MDHEN and CDR2 SYDVKM. The V gene end was trimmed by 3 bases and the J gene end by 4 bases; junction bases not matched to a gene: 9. The CDR3 totals 15 residues. Here the CDR3 reads CASSFRQGGWYEQYF. As DNA, the CDR3 is TGTGCCAGCAGTTTTCGACAGGGTGGATGGTACGAGCAGTACTTC.

Only one count was recorded for this clonotype. The V gene is TRBV10-3, the J gene TRBJ2-2; D perhaps matches TRBD1 (5 bases). CDR1 is ENHRY and CDR2 is SYGVKD in the germline V gene. The CDR3 is 18 residues long. Trimming took off 3 bases at V and 5 bases at J, with 22 bases between the two ends. CDR3 residues: CAISDTTGVLEWTGELFF. For the CDR3, the DNA is TGTGCCATCAGTGATACAACAGGAGTCCTGGAGTGGACCGGGGAGCTGTTTTTT.

This clonotype was counted many times. The gene calls are TRBV2 and TRBJ2-1; 13 positions agree with TRBD2. Per the germline V gene, CDR1 is SNHLY and CDR2 is FYNNEI. The CDR3 is 15 amino acids. V trimming: 6 bases; J trimming: 8 bases; junction bases outside the gene matches: 7. CDR3 nucleotides: TGTGCCAGCAGCTTTAGGACTAGCGGGAGAGATGAGCAGTTCTTC. It is translated as CASSFRTSGRDEQFF.

This sequence joins TRBV6-1 and TRBJ2-5; a weak D match, TRBD2 (5 bases). CDR1 is MNHNS and CDR2 is SASEGT in the germline V gene. Trimming left V 2 bases short and J 1 base short, with 14 bases between. The CDR3 has 16 residues. This CDR3 is CASSEQPGVSQETQYF. CDR3 nucleotide sequence: TGTGCCAGCAGTGAACAACCCGGGGTTTCCCAAGAGACCCAGTACTTC.

The V call is TRBV4-2, the J call TRBJ1-1; D is unclear. There are 16 residues in the CDR3. V was cut by 0 bases and J by 4 bases, with 15 bases left in between. Germline V gene lookup returns CDR1 LGHNA and CDR2 YNFKEQ. The CDR3 DNA sequence: TGTGCCAGCAGCCAAGATCCCAACCCCTGGGGCACTGAAGCTTTCTTT. Its translation is CASSQDPNPWGTEAFF.

This clonotype was seen more than once but under ten times. The CDR3 sequence is CATSRDQRGLGEQFF. CDR3 in DNA: TGTGCCACCAGCAGAGATCAGAGGGGGCTAGGGGAGCAGTTCTTC. V and J are TRBV15 and TRBJ2-1; 7 bases agree with TRBD1. J was trimmed by 10 bases and V by 0 bases; bases with no gene match: 9. Germline CDR1 and CDR2: LNHNV and YYDKDF (reference sequence). CDR3 length: 15 residues.

This clonotype was observed a handful of times. The chain links TRBV12-3 or TRBV12-4 to TRBJ2-2, with unresolved D. The V gene lost 5 bases and the J gene lost 6 bases, with 7 bases spanning the gap. This CDR3 is built from 12 residues. The chain's CDR3 is CASSIDPGELFF. The CDR3 bases are TGTGCCAGCAGTATCGACCCCGGGGAGCTGTTTTTT.

The chain joins TRBV6-1 to TRBJ1-2, with 7 bases lining up with TRBD1. Trimming at V came to 5 bases and at J to 8 bases, leaving 14 bases not matched to a gene. Looked up from germline, CDR1 is MNHNS and CDR2 is SASEGT. This CDR3 is 15 amino acids long. CDR3 residues: CASSSQGQGGGGYTF. In DNA form, the CDR3 reads TGTGCCAGCAGTTCCCAAGGGCAGGGGGGGGGAGGCTACACCTTC.

This clonotype was found many times. The chain has TRBV13 and TRBJ2-4, with a weak D call TRBD1 (5 bases). Trimming pared 5 bases from V and 5 bases from J, leaving 19 bases between. This CDR3 has 16 amino acids. CDR1 is PRHDT, CDR2 FYEKMQ, per germline (reference sequence). The CDR3 nucleotides read TGTGCCAGCAGCCCTGGGATAGGGCAGGGCGAAAACATTCAGTACTTC. It translates to CASSPGIGQGENIQYF.

This clonotype has just a few counts. The CDR3 region has the DNA TGTGCCAGCAGCGTAAGGGAAAACACCATATATTTT. Its protein product is CASSVRENTIYF. The rearrangement uses TRBV7-9 and TRBJ1-3; D is uncertain. The CDR3 contains 12 residues. V lost 5 bases and J 6 bases, leaving 8 bases between the germline ends. Germline CDR1 and CDR2: SEHNR and FQNEAQ (reference sequence).

This clonotype was seen only a few times. V usage is TRBV7-9 and J usage is TRBJ1-6, with a tentative D call TRBD1 (5 bases). The germline V and J ends were trimmed by 7 bases and 9 bases, with 16 bases remaining between them. This CDR3 spans 14 amino acids. Germline CDR1 is SEHNR and CDR2 is FQNEAQ (reference sequence). The CDR3 loop reads CASTSSQGVSPLHF. The DNA of the CDR3 is TGTGCCAGCACCTCCTCCCAGGGTGTTTCACCCCTCCACTTT. Complete variable domain (other parts from reference TRBV7-9 and TRBJ1-6): DTGVSQNPRHKITKRGQNVTFRCDPISEHNRLYWYRQTLGQGPEFLTYFQNEAQLEKSRLLSDRFSAERPKGSFSTLEIQRTEQGDSAMYLCASTSSQGVSPLHFGNGTRLTVT.

At least ten counts were recorded for this clonotype. V is TRBV2 and J is TRBJ2-3, with D perhaps TRBD2 (5 bases). The V and J ends lost 6 bases and 0 bases respectively, with 10 bases between them. The CDR3 extends over 14 amino acids. Germline V gives CDR1 SNHLY, CDR2 FYNNEI. In DNA form, the CDR3 reads TGTGCCAGCAGGAAGGAGGCTAGCACAGATACGCAGTATTTT. It is translated as CASRKEASTDTQYF. Full variable domain (remainder filled in from reference TRBV2 and TRBJ2-3): EPEVTQTPSHQVTQMGQEVILRCVPISNHLYFYWYRQILGQKVEFLVSFYNNEISEKSEIFDDQFSVERPDGSNFTLKIRSTKLEDSAMYFCASRKEASTDTQYFGPGTRLTVL.

J is TRBJ2-1 and V is TRBV28; 14 nucleotides agree with TRBD2. The CDR3 has 15 amino acids. Germline CDR1 MDHEN, CDR2 SYDVKM. Germline trimming cut 7 bases from V and 8 bases from J; bases unmatched to any gene: 7. The CDR3 loop reads CASIAPGLAGDEQFF. The CDR3 DNA reads as TGTGCCAGCATCGCGCCGGGACTAGCGGGAGATGAGCAGTTCTTC.

This clonotype appeared a few times. The V call is TRBV27, the J call TRBJ1-2, with TRBD1 as a possible D gene (5 bases). Trimming removed 4 bases at V and 6 bases at J, with 12 bases between. CDR1 and CDR2 (germline): MNHEY, SMNVEV (reference sequence). The CDR3 spans 13 residues. The DNA of the CDR3 is TGTGCCAGCAGTTATCTCAAGGGGAATGGCTACACCTTC. It specifies CASSYLKGNGYTF.